This T cell receptor beta chain was captured in a study of OX40 agonist ivuxolimab in advanced cancers. Remarks on this clone: Its antigen is not known.

Germline V CDR1 and CDR2: MGHDK, SYGVNS. V lost 3 bases to trimming and J lost 6 bases, with 15 bases between them. The CDR3 length is 14 residues. Profiled with immunoSEQ multiplex PCR; TCRdb holds only in-frame clones, not every one. This sample has tens of thousands of clones, with about 80% found just once. Regarding the study as a whole: The study found among the lowest clonal expansion in partial responders at 0.1-3.0 mg/kg.

The genes are TRBV25-1 and TRBJ2-7, with D possibly matching TRBD2 (7 bases). Sequences were derived from CD4+ or CD8+ T cells sorted from blood, sampled in a trial of the OX40 agonist ivuxolimab. This TCR was recovered from an adult with an advanced solid tumor such as melanoma, head and neck, liver or kidney cancer. The CDR3 nucleotides are TGTGCCAGCAGTGAGGGGGCAGGGGAGGGCGAGCAGTACTTC. This translates into CASSEGAGEGEQYF.